The present T cell receptor (beta chain) was sequenced within a study of post-analysis software for immune sequencing data. Notes on the study in general: In multiple sclerosis, normalized Chao1 diversity was significantly below that of controls. Five or six TRBV segments, TRBV5-6, TRBV5-1 and TRBV20-1 among them, were found more frequent in patients than controls.

Sequencing libraries made from TCR beta cDNA carried unique molecular identifiers. TCRdb reanalysed the PCR reads using MiXCR and keeps one entry per CDR3 protein. This sample has 600,000 to 700,000 distinct CDR3 sequences; around 60% occur once, and the top ten carry about 10%. This CDR3 is 15 amino acids long. Germline V CDR1 and CDR2: SSHAT, FNYEAQ (reference sequence). In regard to this clonotype: Its antigen is not known.

The clonotype was recovered from a girl aged 2 to 10 with multiple sclerosis. Material for sequencing was blood. The chain carries TRBV7-7 and TRBJ2-1; D may correspond to TRBD1 or TRBD2 (5 bases each). The J call may be faulty, since TRBJ2-7 better matches the DNA end. The CDR3 region is CASSSGTASYNEQYF. The CDR3 bases are TGTGCCAGCAGCTCCGGGACGGCCTCCTACAATGAGCAGTACTTC.